This T cell receptor (beta chain) was sequenced during a study of PD-1 blockade in mismatch repair-deficient tumors. Sequenced by immunoSEQ multiplex PCR; TCRdb stores in-frame clones only, minus some. This table holds about 19,000 clones, approximately 80% found once. V dropped 5 bases and J dropped 5 bases, with 15 bases sitting between them. The germline gives CDR1 MNHNS, CDR2 SASEGT. The CDR3 runs to 14 residues. The TCR-sequenced patients were a few responders to pembrolizumab. The origin of this receptor is an adult with mismatch repair-deficient cancer. The input for sequencing was PBMCs, taken 52 weeks after starting pembrolizumab. The rearrangement uses TRBV6-1 and TRBJ2-5; the D gene is possibly TRBD1 (5 bases). For the CDR3, the DNA is TGTGCCAGCAGTCCAGGGTCCTCAAGGGAGACCCAGTACTTC. Translating gives CASSPGSSRETQYF.